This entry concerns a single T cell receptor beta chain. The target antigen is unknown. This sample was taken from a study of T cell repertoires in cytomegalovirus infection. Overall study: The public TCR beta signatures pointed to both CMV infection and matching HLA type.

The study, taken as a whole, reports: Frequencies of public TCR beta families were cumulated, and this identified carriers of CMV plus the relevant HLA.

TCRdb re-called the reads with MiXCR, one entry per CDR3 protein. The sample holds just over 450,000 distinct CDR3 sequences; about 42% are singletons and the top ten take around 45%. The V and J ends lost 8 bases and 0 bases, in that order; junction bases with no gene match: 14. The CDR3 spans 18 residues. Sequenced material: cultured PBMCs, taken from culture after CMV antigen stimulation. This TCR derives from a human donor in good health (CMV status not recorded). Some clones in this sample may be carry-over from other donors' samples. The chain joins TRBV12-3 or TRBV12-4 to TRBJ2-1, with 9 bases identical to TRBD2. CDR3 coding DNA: TGTGCCAGCGGACCGACTAGCGGATCAGGCAGCTCCTACAATGAGCAGTTCTTC. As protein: CASGPTSGSGSSYNEQFF.